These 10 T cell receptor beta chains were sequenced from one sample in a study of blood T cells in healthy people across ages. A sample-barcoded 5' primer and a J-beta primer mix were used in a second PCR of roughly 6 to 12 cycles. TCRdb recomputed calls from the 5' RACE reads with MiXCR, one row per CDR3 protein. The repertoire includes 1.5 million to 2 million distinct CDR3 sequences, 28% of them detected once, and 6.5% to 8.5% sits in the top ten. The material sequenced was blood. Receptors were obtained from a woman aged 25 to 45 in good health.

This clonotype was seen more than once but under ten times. CDR3 amino acids: CASSYRAGNQETQYF. CDR3 bases: TGTGCCAGCAGTTACCGAGCGGGGAACCAAGAGACCCAGTACTTC. The chain has TRBV6-6 and TRBJ2-5; 7 nucleotides agree with TRBD2. Losses at the gene ends were 2 bases for V and 0 bases for J; bases not matched to a gene: 3. This CDR3 is 15 amino acids long. Germline V gene data show CDR1 as MNHNY and CDR2 as SVGAGI (reference sequence).

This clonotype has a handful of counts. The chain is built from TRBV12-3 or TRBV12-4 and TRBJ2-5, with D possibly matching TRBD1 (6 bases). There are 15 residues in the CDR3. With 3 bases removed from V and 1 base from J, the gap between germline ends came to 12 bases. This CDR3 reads CASSFWGPVQETQYF. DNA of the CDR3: TGTGCCAGCAGTTTTTGGGGGCCCGTCCAAGAGACCCAGTACTTC.

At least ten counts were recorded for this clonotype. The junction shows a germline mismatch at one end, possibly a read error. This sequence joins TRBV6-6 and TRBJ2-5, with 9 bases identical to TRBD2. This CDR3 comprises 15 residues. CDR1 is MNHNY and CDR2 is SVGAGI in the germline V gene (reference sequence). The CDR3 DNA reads TGTGCCAGCAGTCGCGGCGGGGCGGGAGGGGAGACTCAGTACTTC. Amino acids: CASSRGGAGGETQYF.

The chain's CDR3 is CASSLGHGGHQPQHF. The CDR3 nucleotides read TGTGCCAGCAGCTTAGGTCACGGGGGTCATCAGCCCCAGCATTTT. This chain joins TRBV7-2 and TRBJ1-5, with D perhaps TRBD1 (5 bases). The CDR3 is 15 amino acids. The germline V gene encodes CDR1 SGHTA and CDR2 FQGNSA. V shed 1 base and J shed 5 bases, with 12 bases lying between them.

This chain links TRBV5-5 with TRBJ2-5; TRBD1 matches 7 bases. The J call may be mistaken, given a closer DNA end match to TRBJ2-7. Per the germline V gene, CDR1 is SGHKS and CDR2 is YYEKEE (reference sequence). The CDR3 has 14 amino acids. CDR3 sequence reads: CASSTMTGIDEQYF. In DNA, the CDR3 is TGTGCCAGCAGCACGATGACAGGGATAGACGAGCAGTACTTC.

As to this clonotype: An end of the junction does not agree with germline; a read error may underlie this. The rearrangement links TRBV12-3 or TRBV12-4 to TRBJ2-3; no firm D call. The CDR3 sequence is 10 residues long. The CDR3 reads CASSLDMQYF. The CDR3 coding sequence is TGTGCCAGCTCTTTAGATATGCAGTATTTT.

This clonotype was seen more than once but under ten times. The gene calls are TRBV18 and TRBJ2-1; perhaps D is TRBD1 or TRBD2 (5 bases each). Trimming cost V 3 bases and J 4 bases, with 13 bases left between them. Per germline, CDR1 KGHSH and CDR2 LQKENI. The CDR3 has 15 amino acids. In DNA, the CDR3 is TGTGCCAGCTCACCCTCGGGACGGAGATACAATGAGCAGTTCTTC. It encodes CASSPSGRRYNEQFF.

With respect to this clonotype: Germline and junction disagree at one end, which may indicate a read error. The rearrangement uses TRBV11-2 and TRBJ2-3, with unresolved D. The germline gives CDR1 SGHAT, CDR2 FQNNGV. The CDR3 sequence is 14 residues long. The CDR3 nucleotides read TGTGCCAGCAGCTTGGTGGTTACCACAGATACGAAGTATTTT. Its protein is CASSLVVTTDTKYF.

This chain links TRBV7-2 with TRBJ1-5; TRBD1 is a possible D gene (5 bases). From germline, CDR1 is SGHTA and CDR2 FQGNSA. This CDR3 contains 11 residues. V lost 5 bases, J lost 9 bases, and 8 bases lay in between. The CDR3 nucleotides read TGTGCCAGCAGCACCGGGGGGCCCCAGCATTTT. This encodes CASSTGGPQHF.

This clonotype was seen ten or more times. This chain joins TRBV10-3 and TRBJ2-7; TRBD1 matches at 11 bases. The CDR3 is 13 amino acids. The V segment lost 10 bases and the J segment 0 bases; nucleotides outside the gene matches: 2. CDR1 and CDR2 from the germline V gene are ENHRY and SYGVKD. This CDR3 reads CATGTGGSYEQYF. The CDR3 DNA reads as TGTGCCACCGGGACAGGGGGCTCCTACGAGCAGTACTTC.